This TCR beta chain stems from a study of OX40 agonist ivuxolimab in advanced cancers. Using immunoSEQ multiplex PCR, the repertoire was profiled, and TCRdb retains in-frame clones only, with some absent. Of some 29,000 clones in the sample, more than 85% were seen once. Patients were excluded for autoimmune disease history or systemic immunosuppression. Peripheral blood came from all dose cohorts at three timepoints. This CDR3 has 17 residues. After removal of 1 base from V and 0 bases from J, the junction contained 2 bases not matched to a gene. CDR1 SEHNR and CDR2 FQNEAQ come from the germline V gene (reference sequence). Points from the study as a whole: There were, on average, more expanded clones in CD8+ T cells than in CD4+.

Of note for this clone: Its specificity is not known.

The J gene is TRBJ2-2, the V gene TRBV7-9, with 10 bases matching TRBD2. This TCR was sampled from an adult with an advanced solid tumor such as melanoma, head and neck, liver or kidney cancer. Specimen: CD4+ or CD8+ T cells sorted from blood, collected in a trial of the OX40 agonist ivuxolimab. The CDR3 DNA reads TGTGCCAGCAGCTTAGGGCTAGCGGGAGCGAACACCGGGGAGCTGTTTTTT. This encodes CASSLGLAGANTGELFF. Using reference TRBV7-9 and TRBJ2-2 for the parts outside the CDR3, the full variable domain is DTGVSQNPRHKITKRGQNVTFRCDPISEHNRLYWYRQTLGQGPEFLTYFQNEAQLEKSRLLSDRFSAERPKGSFSTLEIQRTEQGDSAMYLCASSLGLAGANTGELFFGEGSRLTVL.